This T cell receptor (beta chain) emerged from a study of T cell responses to AZD1222 COVID-19 vaccine. Points from the study as a whole: AZD1222 recipients seropositive at baseline numbered only five to seven.

On this clone itself: Its antigen remains unidentified.

The protocol was immunoSEQ multiplex PCR, while the TCRdb copy is restricted to in-frame clones and leaves out a portion. Found here are about 120,000 clones, 70% to 90% of them singletons; the top ten hold roughly 4%. Trimming took 0 bases from V and 5 from J, leaving 12 bases between them. There are 14 residues in the CDR3. The germline CDR1 and CDR2 sequences are SGHRS and YFSETQ. Sample: peripheral blood, taken on day 0 of MenACWY control vaccination. The V and J genes are TRBV5-1 and TRBJ2-7; possibly TRBD1 for D (6 bases). The sequence was collected from an adult in good health. The CDR3 sequence is CASSLVQGSDEQYF. The CDR3 region has the DNA TGCGCCAGCAGCTTGGTCCAGGGGTCCGACGAGCAGTACTTC. The complete variable domain, with remaining parts taken from reference TRBV5-1 and TRBJ2-7, reads KAGVTQTPRYLIKTRGQQVTLSCSPISGHRSVSWYQQTPGQGLQFLFEYFSETQRNKGNFPGRFSGRQFSNSRSEMNVSTLELGDSALYLCASSLVQGSDEQYFGPGTRLTVT.